This T cell receptor beta chain was documented in a study of blood T cell repertoires in COVID-19. Study information: The study drew acute and convalescent COVID-19 samples from the United States, Italy and Spain.

The CDR3 has 16 residues. V was pared by 0 bases and J by 4 bases, with 4 bases of the junction left unmatched. Germline CDR1 KGHSH, CDR2 LQKENI. Original handling: Reference gene primer amplification gave nucleated cell count estimates. Data came from immunoSEQ multiplex PCR; TCRdb stores just in-frame clones and leaves some out. V and J calls and clone size are copied from that table; D and trimming were computed from the DNA. The sample contains some 200,000 clones, around 81% of which appear only once. Sequencing was performed on PBMCs or T cells enriched from blood (not recorded which). The source is a woman aged 45-59 years with acute COVID-19. The chain carries TRBV18 and TRBJ2-3; 10 positions agree with TRBD2. CDR3: CASSPPQRGGADTQYF. The CDR3 DNA is TGTGCCAGCTCACCACCGCAGCGGGGGGGGGCAGATACGCAGTATTTT.